Shown below are 22 T cell receptor beta chains from a single sample sequenced in a study of cytomegalovirus exposure and HLA in healthy donors. A multiplex PCR was run with 60 Vbeta primers and 13 Jbeta primers. The table came from immunoSEQ multiplex PCR; TCRdb's copy has only in-frame clones and leaves some out. This table holds 120,000 or so clones, 60% to 85% found once. Sequences were obtained from PBMCs. The receptors here all came from a man aged 30 to 39 in good health and CMV-seronegative.

The J gene is TRBJ1-1, the V gene TRBV23-1; no clear D. TRBV23-1 is placed among ORFs of uncertain function. This CDR3 has 12 residues. V was clipped by 0 bases and J by 11 bases, with 10 bases between them. CDR3 nucleotides: TGCGCCAGCAGTCAATCGGCCGGAGAGGCTTTCTTT. Translation: CASSQSAGEAFF.

V usage is TRBV19 and J usage is TRBJ2-2; TRBD2 agrees at 7 bases. After removal of 1 base from V and 5 bases from J, the junction contained 4 bases not matched to a gene. This CDR3 comprises 15 residues. Germline lookup yields CDR1 LNHDA and CDR2 SQIVND (reference sequence). Written as DNA, the CDR3 is TGTGCCAGTAGTATAGGACTAGCCGGGACCGGGGAGCTGTTTTTT. Translating it yields CASSIGLAGTGELFF.

The J gene is TRBJ1-6, the V gene TRBV12-2; the table's D call, TRBD1, was not checked against the DNA. TRBV12-2 is designated a pseudogene. This CDR3 spans 17 amino acids. CDR3 in DNA: TGTGCAAGTCGCTTTTTCCAGGGTGGGTGTACCAATCCACCCCTCCACTTT. Its protein is CASRFFQGGCTNPPLHF.

This clone was recorded once. The V call is TRBV6-1, the J call TRBJ1-6; D gene ambiguous. The CDR3 spans 12 residues. CDR1 is MNHNS and CDR2 is SASEGT in the germline V gene. Between the trimmed V and J ends, which lost 3 bases and 9 bases, there was a span of 6 bases. The CDR3 region has the DNA TGTGCCAGCAGTGATTCCAGTTCACCCCTCCACTTT. Translated: CASSDSSSPLHF.

J is TRBJ2-5 and V is TRBV30; no clear D. CDR1 and CDR2 from the germline V gene are GTSNPN and SVGIG (reference sequence). Between the trimmed V and J ends, which lost 5 bases and 1 base, there was a span of 11 bases. The CDR3 is 13 amino acids. CDR3 protein: CAWHRSVQETQYF. The CDR3 region has the DNA TGTGCCTGGCACCGCAGCGTCCAAGAGACCCAGTACTTC.

The chain employs TRBV30 and TRBJ2-3, with D perhaps matching TRBD2 (6 bases). The CDR3 is 15 amino acids. Germline values: CDR1 GTSNPN, CDR2 SVGIG (reference sequence). With 0 bases removed from V and 1 base from J, the gap between germline ends came to 11 bases. CDR3 nucleotides: TGTGCCTGGAGTGTACAAGCGGGCCGCACAGATACGCAGTATTTT. It translates to CAWSVQAGRTDTQYF.

This CDR3 is CARGTGSSGANVLTF. The CDR3 DNA follows: TGCGCCAGGGGGACAGGGAGCTCTGGGGCCAACGTCCTGACTTTC. The chain combines TRBV10-2 with TRBJ2-6; 9 bases are a match to TRBD1. The germline V gene has CDR1 WSHSY and CDR2 SAAADI. The CDR3 extends over 15 amino acids. V dropped 9 bases and J dropped 0; count of bases not matched to a gene: 3.

V is TRBV5-1 and J is TRBJ2-1; 8 bases match TRBD1. Per the germline V gene, CDR1 is SGHRS and CDR2 is YFSETQ. The CDR3 length is 14 residues. V was clipped by 4 bases and J by 6 bases; unmatched bases: 6. CDR3 sequence (DNA): TGCGCCAGCAGCCCTGACAGGGGCTCCAATGAGCAGTTCTTC. Translating it yields CASSPDRGSNEQFF.

This clone was seen just once. The chain joins TRBV7-2 to TRBJ1-2, with 8 bases lining up with TRBD1. This CDR3 spans 15 amino acids. Per the germline V gene, CDR1 is SGHTA and CDR2 is FQGNSA. V was clipped by 5 bases and J by 4 bases; unmatched bases: 9. For the CDR3, the DNA is TGTGCCAGCAGCACCCCAGGGGGCGGCTTCTATGGCTACACCTTC. It yields the protein CASSTPGGGFYGYTF.

This sequence joins TRBV11-3 and TRBJ1-1; a weak D match, TRBD1 (6 bases). V lost 2 bases, J lost 7 bases, and 17 bases lay in between. The CDR3 totals 15 residues. Germline loops: CDR1 SGHNT, CDR2 YENEEA. CDR3 amino acids: CASSLLRGPLHEAFF. As DNA, the CDR3 is TGTGCCAGCAGCTTACTCAGGGGCCCGTTACATGAAGCTTTCTTT.

This chain links TRBV6-5 with TRBJ2-1; 15 bases align to TRBD2. Trimming at V came to 6 bases and at J to 9 bases, leaving 6 bases not matched to a gene. Germline CDR1 is MNHEY and CDR2 is SVGAGI. This CDR3 comprises 15 residues. CDR3 protein: CASRQPGLAGGEQFF. The CDR3 DNA reads TGTGCCAGCAGGCAACCGGGACTAGCGGGAGGTGAGCAGTTCTTC.

The chain employs TRBV29-1 and TRBJ2-1; 10 positions match TRBD2. The CDR3 has 13 residues. The trim removed 4 bases at V and 8 bases at J, leaving 5 bases unmatched. Germline V gives CDR1 SQVTM, CDR2 ANQGSEA. The CDR3 loop reads CSVASGRADEQFF. The CDR3, as DNA: TGCAGCGTTGCAAGCGGGAGGGCGGATGAGCAGTTCTTC.

The chain joins TRBV6-6 to TRBJ2-5, with D uncertain. The J call is in doubt because the DNA end fits TRBJ2-7 better. The CDR3 is 12 amino acids. Germline assignment: CDR1 MNHNY and CDR2 SVGAGI (reference sequence). CDR3 bases: TGTGCCAGCAGTTACTCTAACTACGAGCAGTACTTC. Protein sequence: CASSYSNYEQYF.

This clone was found once. CDR3 sequence (DNA): TGTGCCAGCAGCATGTCTCCCAATCAGCCCCAGCATTTT. Translating it yields CASSMSPNQPQHF. The rearrangement uses TRBV5-5 and TRBJ1-5; D ambiguous. The germline V and J ends were trimmed by 4 bases and 3 bases, with 8 bases remaining between them. The length of the CDR3 is 13 residues. Germline V gene sequence: CDR1 SGHKS, CDR2 YYEKEE (reference sequence).

The rearrangement uses TRBV29-1 and TRBJ1-3; D call uncertain. The ends were cut back, 6 bases at V and 4 bases at J, with 16 bases in the middle. This CDR3 is 14 amino acids long. The germline V gene encodes CDR1 SQVTM and CDR2 ANQGSEA. CDR3: CSVPLSGLGNTIYF. In DNA form, the CDR3 reads TGCAGCGTGCCCTTGTCAGGTTTAGGAAACACCATATATTTT. Full variable domain (rest looked up from reference TRBV29-1 and TRBJ1-3): SAVISQKPSRDICQRGTSLTIQCQVDSQVTMMFWYRQQPGQSLTLIATANQGSEATYESGFVIDKFPISRPNLTFSTLTVSNMSPEDSSIYLCSVPLSGLGNTIYFGEGSWLTVV.

The chain links TRBV28 to TRBJ2-7; D may be TRBD2 (5 bases). Germline V lookup: CDR1 MDHEN, CDR2 SYDVKM. The CDR3 runs 13 residues. V gave up 6 bases and J gave up 1 base, with 10 bases separating them. This CDR3 reads CASSDTSSYEQYF. DNA of the CDR3: TGTGCCAGCAGCGATACTAGTTCCTACGAGCAGTACTTC.

The V and J genes are TRBV2 and TRBJ2-3; D perhaps matches TRBD1 (5 bases). V lost 3 bases to trimming and J lost 4 bases, with 11 bases between them. The length of the CDR3 is 14 residues. Germline lookup yields CDR1 SNHLY and CDR2 FYNNEI. CDR3 residues: CASSENLGADTQYF. DNA for the CDR3: TGTGCCAGCAGTGAGAATCTAGGGGCAGATACGCAGTATTTT.

The chain joins TRBV5-5 to TRBJ2-7, with D hard to call. The length of the CDR3 is 13 residues. CDR1 is SGHKS, CDR2 YYEKEE, per germline (reference sequence). Trimming took off 3 bases at V and 3 bases at J, with 10 bases between the two ends. The DNA of the CDR3 is TGTGCCAGCAGCTCCCGGGTACTCTACGAGCAGTACTTC. As protein: CASSSRVLYEQYF.

This chain uses TRBV9 with TRBJ1-1; 11 nucleotides match TRBD1. The CDR3 sequence is 14 residues long. Germline V lookup: CDR1 SGDLS, CDR2 YYNGEE. J lost 4 bases, V lost 2 bases, and 1 base had no gene match. CDR3 sequence (DNA): TGTGCCAGCAGCGTGGGGACAGGGGGCACTGAAGCTTTCTTT. It is translated as CASSVGTGGTEAFF.

This chain links TRBV9 with TRBJ2-1, with D possibly being TRBD2 (5 bases). CDR3 length: 14 residues. Trimming took 7 bases from V and 4 from J, leaving 15 bases between them. Germline V CDR1 and CDR2: SGDLS, YYNGEE. The CDR3 coding sequence is TGTGCCAGCGGGTTCAGGACGGGGTACAATGAGCAGTTCTTC. Translating gives CASGFRTGYNEQFF.

The genes are TRBV7-2 and TRBJ1-5; weak D call: TRBD1 (5 bases). V was cut by 1 base and J by 4 bases, with 14 bases left in between. The CDR3 covers 16 residues. From germline, CDR1 is SGHTA and CDR2 FQGNSA. This chain's CDR3 is CASSLGGAGSNQPQHF. CDR3 nucleotides: TGTGCCAGCAGCTTAGGCGGCGCAGGGTCAAATCAGCCCCAGCATTTT.

The chain couples TRBV13 to TRBJ1-2, with 9 bases identical to TRBD1. CDR3 length: 13 amino acids. Germline CDR1 and CDR2: PRHDT and FYEKMQ (reference sequence). The J segment lost 6 bases and the V segment lost 3 bases, leaving 2 bases of the junction unmatched. The CDR3 coding sequence is TGTGCCAGCAGCTTCGGGACAGGGAATGGCTACACCTTC. Its protein is CASSFGTGNGYTF.